This T cell receptor (beta chain) was found in a study of CD8 T cells in Susac syndrome. RNA, at roughly 0.5 to 1 ug, was reverse transcribed with random hexamers. TCRdb redid the calling of the immunoSEQ multiplex PCR reads with MiXCR, one entry per CDR3 protein. The table records about 90,000 distinct CDR3 sequences, over 80% of them present only once. The specimen was CD8+ T cells from PBMCs. The clonotype comes from a human donor in good health.

CDR3 bases: TGCAGTGCTAGAGATAGTGAGCGGGGGGACTCCTACGAGCAGTACTTC. Residues: CSARDSERGDSYEQYF. The V call is TRBV20-1, the J call TRBJ2-7; 9 bases map to TRBD2. J gave up 0 bases and V 0 bases, and 6 bases lay outside the gene matches. CDR3 length equals 16 residues. CDR1 and CDR2 (germline): DFQATT, SNEGSKA (reference sequence).